Shown below are 9 T cell receptor beta chains from a single sample sequenced in a study of human T cells and chemical hapten exposure. One entry per CDR3 protein results from TCRdb running MiXCR on the RACE reads. The table has around 60,000 distinct CDR3 sequences, about 7% seen once. Specified time point: pre-sensitization, week 0. Treatment denoted: therapeutic diphenylcyclopropenone sensitization with weekly scalp DPC. The sample consisted of whole blood, taken in connection with sensitization to the hapten diphenylcyclopropenone (DPC). The receptors derive from a woman in her 30s with alopecia areata. Some clones in this sample may be carry-over from other donors' samples.

This clonotype was detected ten times or more. The V call is TRBV6-4, the J call TRBJ2-3; D ambiguous. Germline CDR1 is MRHNA and CDR2 is SNTAGT. The length of the CDR3 is 14 residues. Trimming stripped 3 bases from V and 3 bases from J, with 10 bases between. The CDR3 protein is CASSDRPDTDTQYF. Written as DNA, the CDR3 is TGTGCCAGCAGTGATCGCCCGGATACAGATACGCAGTATTTT.

The rearrangement links TRBV7-6 to TRBJ2-7; 8 nucleotides align to TRBD1. Germline V lookup: CDR1 SGHVS, CDR2 FNYEAQ. The V segment lost 5 bases and the J segment 3 bases; nucleotides outside the gene matches: 18. The CDR3 contains 18 residues. This chain's CDR3 is CASSVRTGTQGGIYEQYF. The CDR3 nucleotides are TGTGCCAGCAGCGTACGGACAGGGACTCAAGGGGGGATCTACGAGCAGTACTTC. Variable domain in full (rest from reference TRBV7-6 and TRBJ2-7): GAGVSQSPRYKVTKRGQDVALRCDPISGHVSLYWYRQALGQGPEFLTYFNYEAQQDKSGLPNDRFSAERPEGSISTLTIQRTEQRDSAMYRCASSVRTGTQGGIYEQYFGPGTRLTVT.

In this sample, this clonotype turned up a few times. The chain employs TRBV6-6 and TRBJ1-2; D is unresolved. V was cut by 7 bases and J by 5 bases, with 11 bases left in between. The CDR3 totals 12 residues. Germline CDR1 and CDR2: MNHNY and SVGAGI (reference sequence). The CDR3 DNA sequence: TGTGCCAGCACCCCGACTGGTTATGGCTACACCTTC. Protein: CASTPTGYGYTF.

This clonotype was detected ten times or more. The V gene is TRBV6-5, the J gene TRBJ1-6; D is unresolved. CDR3 length: 16 amino acids. V lost 6 bases and J 7 bases, leaving 19 bases between the germline ends. The germline V gene has CDR1 MNHEY and CDR2 SVGAGI. This chain's CDR3 is CASSNLAGKANSPLHF. The DNA of the CDR3 is TGTGCCAGCAGCAACCTGGCTGGAAAGGCGAATTCACCCCTCCACTTT.

The sample holds many counts of this clonotype. The gene calls are TRBV20-1 and TRBJ2-5; D is unresolved. Germline V lookup: CDR1 DFQATT, CDR2 SNEGSKA (reference sequence). The ends were cut back, 2 bases at V and 1 base at J, with 14 bases in the middle. This CDR3 contains 15 residues. The CDR3 loop reads CSARPGSGRQETQYF. The CDR3 DNA reads TGCAGTGCTAGACCCGGGTCGGGTCGCCAAGAGACCCAGTACTTC.

This clonotype was observed at least ten times. The chain couples TRBV5-1 to TRBJ1-5; TRBD1 aligns across 8 bases. CDR3 size: 16 residues. With 0 bases clipped from V and 3 bases from J, the junction kept 5 bases outside the gene matches. Germline V gene data show CDR1 as SGHRS and CDR2 as YFSETQ. The DNA of the CDR3 is TGCGCCAGCAGCTTGGATGGGGACAGGCCCAATCAGCCCCAGCATTTT. Protein: CASSLDGDRPNQPQHF.

The J gene is TRBJ1-2, the V gene TRBV29-1, with D maybe TRBD1 (5 bases). CDR1 SQVTM and CDR2 ANQGSEA come from the germline V gene. V shed 2 bases and J shed 8 bases, with 15 bases lying between them. This CDR3 region has 13 residues. The CDR3 here is CSVERSGRGGYTF. CDR3 sequence (DNA): TGCAGCGTTGAAAGGTCAGGGAGAGGGGGCTACACCTTC.

V is TRBV10-3 and J is TRBJ2-5; 13 bases agree with TRBD2. Per the germline V gene, CDR1 is ENHRY and CDR2 is SYGVKD. The CDR3 runs to 16 residues. J gave up 2 bases and V 4 bases, and 4 bases lay outside the gene matches. The CDR3 region is CAISGTSGGRQETQYF. The CDR3 bases are TGTGCCATCAGTGGGACTAGCGGGGGAAGACAAGAGACCCAGTACTTC.

This chain joins TRBV6-5 and TRBJ1-6, with no clear D. The CDR3 has 13 amino acids. Trimming left V 5 bases short and J 9 bases short, with 11 bases between. Germline V gene data show CDR1 as MNHEY and CDR2 as SVGAGI. CDR3 protein: CASSLSDFSPLHF. The CDR3 DNA reads TGTGCCAGCAGTCTTTCCGACTTTTCACCCCTCCACTTT.